Below are 29 T cell receptor beta chains sequenced from a single sample in a study of prognosis after radiotherapy for stage I lung cancer. Genomic DNA was the source, and TCR beta CDR3 was amplified from it by two-round multiplex PCR. The authors ran first-round PCR with primers specific to each TRBV and TRBJ gene. TCRdb called the multiplex PCR reads again in MiXCR, with one record for every CDR3 protein. Here the sample spans 30,000 to 35,000 distinct CDR3 sequences, 40% to 60% being singletons. The material sequenced was PBMCs, taken before or after stereotactic body radiation therapy (not recorded which). The origin of the receptors is a donor over 45 with non-small cell lung cancer.

This clonotype was detected ten times or more. This chain joins TRBV20-1 and TRBJ2-5, with D perhaps matching TRBD2 (6 bases). The CDR3 is made up of 14 amino acids. Germline CDR1 is DFQATT and CDR2 is SNEGSKA (reference sequence). V was trimmed by 0 bases and J by 3 bases, leaving 11 bases between them. The CDR3 loop is CSAREGGGEETQYF. The CDR3 DNA is TGCAGTGCTAGAGAGGGGGGAGGCGAAGAGACCCAGTACTTC.

Worth noting for this clonotype: At one end the junction does not follow the germline gene, possibly because of a read error. In DNA form, the CDR3 reads TGTGCCAGCAGTTTCCGCTCTTACGGGGGGAGGAATGATCAGTTCTTC. It specifies CASSFRSYGGRNDQFF. The chain carries TRBV27 and TRBJ2-1, with 7 bases lining up with TRBD2. This CDR3 spans 16 amino acids. Germline-derived CDR1 and CDR2 are MNHEY and SMNVEV (reference sequence).

On this clonotype itself: Likely a read error: the CDR3 ends without its conserved phenylalanine or tryptophan. The DNA is left out, because the CDR3 cannot be placed on it with certainty; the CDR3 is given as TCRdb lists it. The CDR3: CATSDSRGP. V is TRBV24-1 and J is TRBJ1-2; TRBD1 reflects the table's D call only, with no check against the DNA. 9 amino acids form the CDR3, both terminal residues included. From germline, CDR1 is KGHDR and CDR2 SFDVKD.

The chain links TRBV30 to TRBJ1-4; 8 bases are a match to TRBD1. Trimming cost V 2 bases and J 5 bases; bases outside gene matches: 4. The CDR3 totals 14 residues. Germline assignment: CDR1 GTSNPN and CDR2 SVGIG (reference sequence). CDR3 nucleotides: TGTGCCTGGAGTACCGGGACAGGCAATGAAAAACTGTTTTTT. This sequence encodes CAWSTGTGNEKLFF. The full variable domain, completed using reference TRBV30 and TRBJ1-4, is SQTIHQWPATLVQPVGSPLSLECTVEGTSNPNLYWYRQAAGRGLQLLFYSVGIGQISSEVPQNLSASRPQDRQFILSSKKLLLSDSGFYLCAWSTGTGNEKLFFGSGTQLSVL.

In its sample, this clonotype was seen many times. Since a much larger clone is just one base distant, this may be a read error. The CDR3 end shows no conserved phenylalanine or tryptophan, and so a read error is likely. V is TRBV6-1 and J is TRBJ1-1, with TRBD1 matching 11 bases. Germline CDR1 is MNHNS and CDR2 is SASEGT. This CDR3 contains 15 residues. V was clipped by 6 bases and J by 2 bases; unmatched bases: 5. In DNA form, the CDR3 reads TGTGCCAGCAGACGGACAGGGGGCCCAAACACTGAAGCTTTCTCT. Translating gives CASRRTGGPNTEAFS.

This clonotype was counted many times. The chain is built from TRBV7-3 and TRBJ2-5, with TRBD2 identical over 7 bases. The V and J ends lost 1 base and 1 base, in that order; junction bases with no gene match: 3. This CDR3 region has 15 residues. Germline V gene lookup returns CDR1 SGHTA and CDR2 FQGTGA. The CDR3 DNA reads as TGTGCCAGCAGCTTAATGGGCGGGAGCCAAGAGACCCAGTACTTC. This translates into CASSLMGGSQETQYF.

This clonotype was detected many times. The rearrangement joins TRBV12-3 or TRBV12-4 to TRBJ2-5; D might be TRBD1 or TRBD2, each matching 6 bases. This CDR3 is built from 15 residues. Trimming took 5 bases from V and 1 from J, leaving 14 bases between them. In DNA form, the CDR3 reads TGTGCCAGCAGTCCCCCCCGGGGGCCCCAAGAGACCCAGTACTTC. Its translation: CASSPPRGPQETQYF.

This chain links TRBV29-1 with TRBJ2-7; possible D gene TRBD2, 6 bases. Deletions cut 7 bases from V and 4 bases from J, with 17 bases between. Germline V gives CDR1 SQVTM, CDR2 ANQGSEA. The CDR3 is made up of 13 amino acids. The CDR3, as DNA: TGCAGCGCCCAACTTCCCGGAGGGTACGAGCAGTACTTC. Amino acids: CSAQLPGGYEQYF.

This clonotype was seen only a few times. The chain recombines TRBV30 with TRBJ2-1; no firm D call. CDR1 GTSNPN and CDR2 SVGIG come from the germline V gene (reference sequence). Trimming left V 0 bases short and J 9 bases short, with 12 bases between. The CDR3 is made up of 13 amino acids. CDR3 DNA: TGTGCCTGGAGTGTATACGCTGTGGGTGAGCAGTTCTTC. Translated, it gives CAWSVYAVGEQFF.

J is TRBJ2-7 and V is TRBV11-2; 8 nucleotides match TRBD1. Germline assignment: CDR1 SGHAT and CDR2 FQNNGV. The J segment lost 1 base and the V segment lost 5 bases, leaving 16 bases of the junction unmatched. The length of the CDR3 is 18 residues. The CDR3 nucleotides are TGTGCCAGCAGCCCAATAAACAGGGGGAGTCGCGGTTCCTACGAGCAGTACTTC. This encodes CASSPINRGSRGSYEQYF. The full variable domain, completed using reference TRBV11-2 and TRBJ2-7, is EAGVAQSPRYKIIEKRQSVAFWCNPISGHATLYWYQQILGQGPKLLIQFQNNGVVDDSQLPKDRFSAERLKGVDSTLKIQPAKLEDSAVYLCASSPINRGSRGSYEQYFGPGTRLTVT.

The chain is built from TRBV20-1 and TRBJ1-5; TRBD1 agrees at 8 bases. The CDR3 consists of 14 residues. Trimming removed 3 bases from V and 5 bases from J; junction bases left unmatched: 6. CDR1 is DFQATT and CDR2 is SNEGSKA in the germline V gene (reference sequence). The CDR3: CSASGRGRDQPQHF. The DNA for the CDR3 is TGCAGTGCTAGCGGCAGGGGGCGGGATCAGCCCCAGCATTTT.

This clonotype was recorded at least ten times. The chain uses TRBV7-2 and TRBJ1-3, with 8 bases that match TRBD1. The CDR3 loop spans 17 amino acids. V was clipped by 5 bases and J by 0 bases; unmatched bases: 9. Germline lookup yields CDR1 SGHTA and CDR2 FQGNSA. CDR3 sequence: CASSPRTGPNSGNTIYF. The CDR3 nucleotides read TGTGCCAGCAGCCCGCGGACAGGGCCGAACTCTGGAAACACCATATATTTT.

This clonotype has at least ten counts. This chain connects TRBV18 to TRBJ2-7; TRBD1 agrees at 8 bases. After removal of 3 bases from V and 4 bases from J, the junction contained 5 bases not matched to a gene. The length of the CDR3 is 14 residues. The germline gives CDR1 KGHSH, CDR2 LQKENI. In DNA form, the CDR3 reads TGTGCCAGCTCACCGACAGGGGAAGGTTACGAGCAGTACTTC. This gives the protein CASSPTGEGYEQYF.

This chain joins TRBV5-1 and TRBJ2-7, with TRBD2 as a possible D gene (6 bases). The length of the CDR3 is 17 residues. Germline V gene lookup returns CDR1 SGHRS and CDR2 YFSETQ. Trimming took off 1 base at V and 1 base at J, with 18 bases between the two ends. The DNA of the CDR3 is TGCGCCAGCAGCTTGATGTTAGTTGGGACTCTTTCCTACGAGCAGTACTTC. Its translation: CASSLMLVGTLSYEQYF.

Points on this clonotype: A far larger clone is just one base off, so this is likely a read error. The genes are TRBV6-6 and TRBJ1-5; tentatively, D is TRBD1 (5 bases). Per the germline V gene, CDR1 is MNHNY and CDR2 is SVGAGI (reference sequence). This CDR3 has 15 residues. This CDR3 is CASSYSTASNQPQNF. The CDR3 DNA is TGTGCCAGCAGTTACTCGACAGCTAGCAATCAGCCCCAGAATTTT.

This clonotype was counted at least ten times. The chain combines TRBV3-1 with TRBJ1-3; possible D gene TRBD1, 6 bases. The CDR3 is 15 amino acids. V gave up 1 base and J gave up 2 bases, with 9 bases separating them. The germline CDR1 and CDR2 sequences are LGHDT and YNNKEL (reference sequence). The DNA of the CDR3 is TGTGCCAGCAGCCAAGCAGGGGTGGCTGGAAACACCATATATTTT. It specifies CASSQAGVAGNTIYF.

Note on this clonotype: A much more abundant neighbour one base away suggests this may be a read error. The CDR3 DNA is TGTGCCAGTAGTATAATTAGAGCGGGGGTGCGCGGAGAGACCCAGTACTTC. Translating it yields CASSIIRAGVRGETQYF. The gene calls are TRBV19 and TRBJ2-5; 8 bases line up with TRBD2. CDR3 length: 17 residues. J lost 4 bases, V lost 2 bases, and 12 bases had no gene match. The germline V gene encodes CDR1 LNHDA and CDR2 SQIVND (reference sequence).

This clonotype was picked up many times. V is TRBV24-1 and J is TRBJ2-2, with 7 bases fitting TRBD1. This CDR3 comprises 13 residues. Germline V lookup: CDR1 KGHDR, CDR2 SFDVKD. V dropped 12 bases and J dropped 10; count of bases not matched to a gene: 13. CDR3 nucleotides: TGTGCCTCCGGGCATAGGGGGCGCGAGGAGCTGTTTTTT. It encodes CASGHRGREELFF.

As to this clonotype: The conserved closing phenylalanine or tryptophan is absent in this CDR3, likely reflecting a read error. Because the CDR3's place on the DNA is in doubt, the DNA is left out and the CDR3 is given as listed by TCRdb. The chain recombines TRBV30 with TRBJ2-2. Germline V CDR1 and CDR2: GTSNPN, SVGIG (reference sequence). Including both end residues, the CDR3 is 13 amino acids long. The CDR3: CAWSSGVTGEMFY.

This clonotype appeared once. J is TRBJ2-1 and V is TRBV24-1; 7 bases line up with TRBD1. Germline loops: CDR1 KGHDR, CDR2 SFDVKD. This CDR3 has 15 amino acids. Trimming removed 3 bases from V and 14 bases from J; junction bases left unmatched: 15. CDR3 region: CATSDPSGTEVGEFF. The CDR3 DNA follows: TGTGCCACCAGTGATCCGTCCGGGACAGAGGTAGGGGAGTTCTTC.

Of note for this clonotype: Since a far larger clone is one base different, this is likely a read error. The chain recombines TRBV7-9 with TRBJ2-2; no clear D gene. The CDR3 covers 15 residues. Germline V gives CDR1 SEHNR, CDR2 FQNEAQ (reference sequence). The CDR3 loop reads CASSLVQINTVELFF. The CDR3 bases are TGTGCCAGCAGCTTAGTACAGATCAACACCGTGGAGCTGTTTTTT.

The genes are TRBV6-2 or TRBV6-3 and TRBJ1-1; D unclear. V was shortened by 6 bases and J by 1 base, with 18 bases between the two germline ends. Germline values: CDR1 MNHEY, CDR2 SVGEGT. The CDR3 totals 16 residues. As DNA, the CDR3 is TGTGCCAGCAGCGCCGGGCCTCGTTATGGGAACACTGAAGCTTTCTTT. Its translation: CASSAGPRYGNTEAFF.

This clonotype appeared a few times. A much larger clone lies one base from this, so it may be a read error. The chain joins TRBV28 to TRBJ1-1; D is ambiguous. The germline CDR1 and CDR2 sequences are MDHEN and SYDVKM. The CDR3 spans 13 residues. The CDR3 sequence: CASSGPGGPESFF. In nucleotides, the CDR3 is TGTGCCAGCAGTGGGCCGGGCGGGCCTGAATCTTTCTTT.

This clonotype was found many times. The V gene is TRBV24-1, the J gene TRBJ1-1; no clear D. V lost 4 bases to trimming and J lost 3 bases, with 5 bases between them. In germline, CDR1 is KGHDR, CDR2 SFDVKD. The CDR3 length is 12 residues. This CDR3 is CATSDPDTEAFF. The CDR3 nucleotides are TGTGCCACCAGTGACCCGGACACTGAAGCTTTCTTT.

The count of this clonotype is one. V and J are TRBV6-2 or TRBV6-3 and TRBJ2-1; D might be TRBD1 or TRBD2, each matching 7 bases. Germline loops: CDR1 MNHEY, CDR2 SVGEGT. The CDR3 totals 15 residues. V was trimmed by 7 bases and J by 6 bases, leaving 19 bases between them. The CDR3 region is CASNLQGTTGNEQFF. The CDR3 DNA reads TGTGCCAGCAACCTACAGGGGACTACGGGCAATGAGCAGTTCTTC.

The chain is built from TRBV10-3 and TRBJ2-5, with D possibly being TRBD1 or TRBD2 (5 bases each). The CDR3 consists of 16 residues. V was trimmed by 3 bases and J by 7 bases, leaving 21 bases between them. Germline CDR1 reads ENHRY; CDR2 reads SYGVKD. In DNA form, the CDR3 reads TGTGCCATCAGTGACTACTCCGGGGCCACGGGCGGGACCCAGTACTTC. It is translated as CAISDYSGATGGTQYF.

This clonotype occurred many times. V is TRBV7-2 and J is TRBJ2-2; D is unclear. Trimming removed 7 bases at V and 6 bases at J, with 18 bases between. The CDR3 runs 15 residues. Germline CDR1 is SGHTA and CDR2 is FQGNSA. The CDR3 is CASTLDPAYPGELFF. As DNA, the CDR3 is TGTGCCAGCACCCTGGACCCGGCGTACCCCGGGGAGCTGTTTTTT.

This clonotype showed up many times. The genes are TRBV3-1 and TRBJ2-7; D perhaps matches TRBD2 (5 bases). This CDR3 has 15 residues. Germline CDR1 reads LGHDT; CDR2 reads YNNKEL (reference sequence). The germline V and J ends were trimmed by 1 base and 3 bases, with 13 bases remaining between them. DNA for the CDR3: TGTGCCAGCAGCCAAGGGGCGGGTAACTTCTACGAGCAGTACTTC. Its protein is CASSQGAGNFYEQYF.

This clonotype is medium-sized. The chain has TRBV7-9 and TRBJ2-7; weak D call: TRBD1 (5 bases). This CDR3 has 13 amino acids. V lost 6 bases to trimming and J lost 0 bases, with 9 bases between them. Germline CDR1 and CDR2: SEHNR and FQNEAQ (reference sequence). In DNA, the CDR3 is TGTGCCAGCAGTTTCGACAGCTCCTACGAGCAGTACTTC. This sequence encodes CASSFDSSYEQYF. The whole variable domain, remainder taken from reference TRBV7-9 and TRBJ2-7, is DTGVSQNPRHKITKRGQNVTFRCDPISEHNRLYWYRQTLGQGPEFLTYFQNEAQLEKSRLLSDRFSAERPKGSFSTLEIQRTEQGDSAMYLCASSFDSSYEQYFGPGTRLTVT.